This record looks at one T cell receptor beta chain sequence and its context. Its antigen is not identified. Libraries were prepared by immunoSEQ multiplex PCR; TCRdb keeps only in-frame clonotypes and omits some of them. The sample lists approximately 99,000 clones, 86% occurring once. These data belong to a study of T cell responses to AZD1222 COVID-19 vaccine. Whole-study context: Doses given second, at about 4 or about 12 weeks, were pooled.

Whole-study results and caveats: Every sample of the repertoires postdated the peak T cell response.

The CDR3 has 14 amino acids. Looked up from germline, CDR1 is LGHDT and CDR2 is YNNKEL (reference sequence). Unmatched junction bases numbered 6, after V lost 7 bases and J lost 4 bases. The sample in question was peripheral blood, obtained on day 0 of AZD1222 vaccination. The TCR was taken from an adult in good health. V usage is TRBV3-1 (or the pseudogene TRBV3-2) and J usage is TRBJ2-1, with 8 bases fitting TRBD2. The DNA for the CDR3 is TGTGCCAGCAAAGAGGGCGGGGGGTACAATGAGCAGTTCTTC. Protein product: CASKEGGGYNEQFF.